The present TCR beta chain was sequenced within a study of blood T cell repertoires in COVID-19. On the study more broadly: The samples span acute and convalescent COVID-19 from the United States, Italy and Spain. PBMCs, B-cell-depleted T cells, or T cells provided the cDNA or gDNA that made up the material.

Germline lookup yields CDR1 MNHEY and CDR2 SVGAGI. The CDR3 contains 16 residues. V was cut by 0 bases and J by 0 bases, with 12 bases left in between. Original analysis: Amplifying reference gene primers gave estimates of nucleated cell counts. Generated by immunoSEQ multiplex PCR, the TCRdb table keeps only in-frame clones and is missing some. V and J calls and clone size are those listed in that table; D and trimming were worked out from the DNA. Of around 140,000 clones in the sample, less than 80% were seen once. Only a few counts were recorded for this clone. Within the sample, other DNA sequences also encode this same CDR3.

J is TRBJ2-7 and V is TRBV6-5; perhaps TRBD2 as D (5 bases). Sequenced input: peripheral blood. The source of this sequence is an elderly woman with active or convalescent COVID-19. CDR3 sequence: CASSYSGGFSSYEQYF. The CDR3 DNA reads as TGTGCCAGCAGTTACTCCGGAGGTTTTAGCTCCTACGAGCAGTACTTC.